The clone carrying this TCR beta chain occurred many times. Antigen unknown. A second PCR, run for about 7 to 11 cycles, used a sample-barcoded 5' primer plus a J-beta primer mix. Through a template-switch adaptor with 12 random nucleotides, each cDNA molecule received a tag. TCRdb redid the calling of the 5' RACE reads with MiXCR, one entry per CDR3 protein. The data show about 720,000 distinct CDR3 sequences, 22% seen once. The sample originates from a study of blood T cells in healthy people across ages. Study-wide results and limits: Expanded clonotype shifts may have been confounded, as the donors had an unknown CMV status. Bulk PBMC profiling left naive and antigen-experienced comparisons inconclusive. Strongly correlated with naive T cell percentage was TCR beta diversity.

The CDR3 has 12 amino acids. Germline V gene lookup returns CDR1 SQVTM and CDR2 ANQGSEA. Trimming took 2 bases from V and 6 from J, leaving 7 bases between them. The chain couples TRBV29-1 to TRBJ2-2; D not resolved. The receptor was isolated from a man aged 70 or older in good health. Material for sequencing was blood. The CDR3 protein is CSVESQAGELFF. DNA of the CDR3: TGCAGCGTTGAAAGTCAGGCCGGGGAGCTGTTTTTT.